Following are 21 T cell receptor beta chains from one sample sequenced in a study of blood T cell repertoires in COVID-19. Some clones are missing from TCRdb's copy, which holds only in-frame ones; the method was immunoSEQ multiplex PCR. The table shows around 16,000 clones, with 75% to 85% occurring only once. Material for sequencing was peripheral blood. The receptors come from an elderly man with active COVID-19.

V usage is TRBV28 and J usage is TRBJ1-1; D is undetermined. This CDR3 has 12 amino acids. V lost 3 bases and J 7 bases, leaving 9 bases between the germline ends. The V gene's germline CDR1 is MDHEN and CDR2 SYDVKM. The CDR3 region is CASSFLRSEAFF. CDR3 nucleotide sequence: TGTGCCAGCAGTTTCCTGAGGAGTGAAGCTTTCTTT.

V and J are TRBV9 and TRBJ2-3; 7 bases fit TRBD1. The germline gives CDR1 SGDLS, CDR2 YYNGEE. CDR3 length: 16 residues. Unmatched junction bases numbered 6, after V lost 2 bases and J lost 0 bases. CDR3 region: CASSVQLGQSTDTQYF. The CDR3 bases are TGTGCCAGCAGCGTTCAGTTGGGACAGAGCACAGATACGCAGTATTTT.

In this sample, this clone turned up once. The V and J genes are TRBV3-1 (or the pseudogene TRBV3-2) and TRBJ2-1; TRBD2 matches 14 bases. V lost 4 bases and J lost 12; bases outside the gene matches: 8. Germline V gene lookup returns CDR1 LGHDT and CDR2 YNNKEL (reference sequence). This CDR3 contains 15 residues. The CDR3 nucleotides are TGTGCCAGCAGCCTCCAGGGACTAGCGGGAGTGGGGCAGTTCTTC. Translated: CASSLQGLAGVGQFF.

This clone was observed a handful of times. This chain connects TRBV30 to TRBJ2-7, with a weak D call TRBD2 (6 bases). V lost 1 base and J 0 bases, leaving 7 bases between the germline ends. CDR1 is GTSNPN, CDR2 SVGIG, per germline (reference sequence). This CDR3 comprises 13 residues. CDR3 loop: CAWSDGSSYEQYF. The CDR3 DNA reads TGTGCCTGGAGTGACGGGAGCTCCTACGAGCAGTACTTC.

The chain links TRBV19 to TRBJ2-2, with 10 bases fitting TRBD1. The CDR3 spans 16 residues. Trimming took 5 bases from V and 7 from J; bases not matched to a gene: 10. Germline-derived CDR1 and CDR2 are LNHDA and SQIVND (reference sequence). In nucleotides, the CDR3 is TGTGCCAGTAGTCTTTTGGGACAGGGGCCGGTCGGGGAGCTGTTTTTT. Translation gives CASSLLGQGPVGELFF. The variable domain in full, with the rest retrieved from reference TRBV19 and TRBJ2-2, is DGGITQSPKYLFRKEGQNVTLSCEQNLNHDAMYWYRQDPGQGLRLIYYSQIVNDFQKGDIAEGYSVSREKKESFPLTVTSAQKNPTAFYLCASSLLGQGPVGELFFGEGSRLTVL.

V gene TRBV7-2 combines with J gene TRBJ2-5; D is possibly TRBD1 (6 bases). With 7 bases removed from V and 2 bases from J, the gap between germline ends came to 11 bases. Germline-derived CDR1 and CDR2 are SGHTA and FQGNSA. There are 13 residues in the CDR3. The CDR3 DNA follows: TGTGCCAGCAACGTACAGGGTCAAGAGACCCAGTACTTC. Its protein product is CASNVQGQETQYF.

V gene TRBV30 combines with J gene TRBJ2-1, with TRBD2 matching 13 bases. This CDR3 is built from 17 residues. Losses at the gene ends were 5 bases for V and 5 bases for J; bases not matched to a gene: 12. Germline V lookup: CDR1 GTSNPN, CDR2 SVGIG (reference sequence). Written as DNA, the CDR3 is TGTGCCTGGGGGGGACTAGCGGGACTGCTAAGGAACAATGAGCAGTTCTTC. This gives the protein CAWGGLAGLLRNNEQFF.

This chain uses TRBV2 with TRBJ1-4; D is possibly TRBD1 (5 bases). Germline V CDR1 and CDR2: SNHLY, FYNNEI. The CDR3 runs to 14 residues. V lost 5 bases and J lost 6, with 13 bases in between. CDR3 region: CASSREGYDEKLFF. The CDR3 nucleotides are TGTGCCAGCAGTCGGGAGGGGTATGATGAAAAACTGTTTTTT.

This chain links TRBV4-3 with TRBJ1-5; TRBD1 matches 7 bases. The germline CDR1 and CDR2 sequences are LGHNA and YSLEER. This CDR3 contains 15 residues. V lost 5 bases to trimming and J lost 6 bases; unmatched junction nucleotides: 10. DNA of the CDR3: TGCGCCAGCAGCGGGGGGAAGGGGGCGATTCAGCCCCAGCATTTT. Its protein product is CASSGGKGAIQPQHF.

The chain combines TRBV5-5 with TRBJ2-3; 12 nucleotides line up with TRBD2. The CDR3 has 20 amino acids. Germline CDR1 is SGHKS and CDR2 is YYEKEE (reference sequence). J was trimmed by 3 bases and V by 3 bases; bases with no gene match: 17. The CDR3: CASSSSVPSGRARGTDTQYF. The CDR3 DNA reads as TGTGCCAGCAGCTCCTCGGTCCCTAGCGGGAGGGCCCGGGGGACAGATACGCAGTATTTT.

The chain combines TRBV7-2 with TRBJ1-1; D perhaps matches TRBD1 (6 bases). The CDR3 spans 14 residues. The V end lost 2 bases, the J end lost 8 bases, and 15 bases lay between the germline ends. The V gene's germline CDR1 is SGHTA and CDR2 FQGNSA. The CDR3 loop is CASSLRHGGPEAFF. As DNA, the CDR3 is TGTGCCAGCAGCTTAAGACACGGGGGGCCGGAAGCTTTCTTT.

The rearrangement links TRBV3-1 (or the pseudogene TRBV3-2) to TRBJ2-7; tentative D call: TRBD1 (6 bases). CDR1 and CDR2 from the germline V gene are LGHDT and YNNKEL (reference sequence). CDR3 length: 15 residues. Trimming took off 0 bases at V and 6 bases at J, with 15 bases between the two ends. The CDR3 bases are TGTGCCAGCAGCCAAGACCAGGGGACGGCTTCCGAGCAGTACTTC. Its translation: CASSQDQGTASEQYF.

The chain recombines TRBV7-2 with TRBJ2-5; 9 bases are a match to TRBD1. The CDR3 contains 13 residues. CDR1 SGHTA and CDR2 FQGNSA come from the germline V gene. V shed 9 bases and J 5 bases; nucleotides not matched to a gene: 7. The CDR3 is CASSQGAGETQYF. CDR3 nucleotides: TGTGCCAGTTCACAGGGGGCTGGGGAGACCCAGTACTTC.

A single count supports this clone. V usage is TRBV28 and J usage is TRBJ1-1; 11 bases match TRBD1. This CDR3 is built from 16 residues. The trim removed 6 bases at V and 0 bases at J, leaving 6 bases unmatched. The V gene's germline CDR1 is MDHEN and CDR2 SYDVKM. In DNA, the CDR3 is TGTGCCAGCAGCAGGGACAGGGGGATATTGAACACTGAAGCTTTCTTT. The encoded protein is CASSRDRGILNTEAFF.

The chain combines TRBV19 with TRBJ2-5, with 7 bases that match TRBD1. Germline CDR1 LNHDA, CDR2 SQIVND (reference sequence). CDR3 size: 15 residues. V shed 5 bases, J shed 4 bases, and the junction held 10 bases outside the gene matches. The DNA of the CDR3 is TGTGCCAGTAGTTGGCGCCGGGACAGTCGAGAGACCCAGTACTTC. Translation gives CASSWRRDSRETQYF.

In this sample, this clone is medium-sized. The gene calls are TRBV7-2 and TRBJ2-1; possible D gene TRBD2, 6 bases. CDR1 and CDR2 from the germline V gene are SGHTA and FQGNSA. The germline V and J ends were trimmed by 6 bases and 4 bases, with 16 bases remaining between them. The CDR3 is 15 amino acids. The CDR3 reads CASRLTAGQYNEQFF. The CDR3 DNA is TGTGCCAGCAGGTTAACCGCGGGGCAGTACAATGAGCAGTTCTTC.

The chain is built from TRBV30 and TRBJ2-7, with 9 bases fitting TRBD2. The CDR3 spans 16 residues. The trim removed 4 bases at V and 3 bases at J, leaving 13 bases unmatched. Germline lookup yields CDR1 GTSNPN and CDR2 SVGIG (reference sequence). CDR3 protein: CAWKFSGSPRNYEQYF. DNA for the CDR3: TGTGCCTGGAAGTTTAGCGGGAGCCCCCGGAACTACGAGCAGTACTTC. Using reference TRBV30 and TRBJ2-7 for the parts outside the CDR3, the full variable domain is SQTIHQWPATLVQPVGSPLSLECTVEGTSNPNLYWYRQAAGRGLQLLFYSVGIGQISSEVPQNLSASRPQDRQFILSSKKLLLSDSGFYLCAWKFSGSPRNYEQYFGPGTRLTVT.

The CDR3 sequence: CATSSEVAGLYEQYF. The DNA of the CDR3 is TGTGCCACCAGCTCCGAGGTAGCGGGTCTCTACGAGCAGTACTTC. V usage is TRBV15 and J usage is TRBJ2-7, with 7 bases matching TRBD2. V was pared by 5 bases and J by 3 bases, with 10 bases of the junction left unmatched. The CDR3 contains 15 residues. Germline V lookup: CDR1 LNHNV, CDR2 YYDKDF (reference sequence).

In its sample, this clone was seen a few times. The chain recombines TRBV28 with TRBJ2-2, with 9 bases aligning to TRBD2. With 5 bases clipped from V and 7 bases from J, the junction kept 5 bases outside the gene matches. Germline V lookup: CDR1 MDHEN, CDR2 SYDVKM. The CDR3 consists of 14 residues. In DNA form, the CDR3 reads TGTGCCAGCAGTCGGACTAGCGCAAGCGGGGAGCTGTTTTTT. It translates to CASSRTSASGELFF.

This rearrangement joins TRBV6-4 to TRBJ1-2, with 9 bases aligning to TRBD1. This CDR3 is 15 amino acids long. Looked up from germline, CDR1 is MRHNA and CDR2 is SNTAGT. Trimming removed 6 bases from V and 5 bases from J; junction bases left unmatched: 10. The CDR3 nucleotides read TGTGCCAGCAGCAACGGGCCGGGACAGGGTTATGGCTACACCTTC. Its translation: CASSNGPGQGYGYTF.

The genes are TRBV7-2 and TRBJ2-3; possible D gene TRBD1, 6 bases. With 1 base removed from V and 13 bases from J, the gap between germline ends came to 15 bases. Germline CDR1 SGHTA, CDR2 FQGNSA. The CDR3 has 13 amino acids. DNA for the CDR3: TGTGCCAGCAGCTTAGATGACAGGCCTTTTGAGTATTTT. Protein product: CASSLDDRPFEYF.